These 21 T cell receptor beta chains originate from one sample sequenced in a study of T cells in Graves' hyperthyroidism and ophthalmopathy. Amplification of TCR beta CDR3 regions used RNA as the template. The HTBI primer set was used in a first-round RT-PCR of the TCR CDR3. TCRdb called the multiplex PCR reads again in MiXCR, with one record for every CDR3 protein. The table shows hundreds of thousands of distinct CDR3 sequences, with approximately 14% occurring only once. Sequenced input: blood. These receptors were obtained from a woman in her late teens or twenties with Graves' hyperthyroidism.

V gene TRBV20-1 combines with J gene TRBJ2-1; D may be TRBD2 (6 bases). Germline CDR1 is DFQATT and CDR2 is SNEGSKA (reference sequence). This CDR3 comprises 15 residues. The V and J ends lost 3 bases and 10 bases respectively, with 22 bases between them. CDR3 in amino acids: CSARVDGISGREQFF. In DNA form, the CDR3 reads TGCAGTGCTAGGGTTGATGGGATTAGCGGTCGGGAGCAGTTCTTC.

In DNA form, the CDR3 reads TGCAGTGCTGAGGGATGGGGCAATCAGCCCCAGCATTTT. Translated, it gives CSAEGWGNQPQHF. The V call is TRBV20-1, the J call TRBJ1-5, with D hard to call. Trimming shortened V by 5 bases and J by 2 bases, and 10 bases separated the two germline ends. Germline V gene lookup returns CDR1 DFQATT and CDR2 SNEGSKA (reference sequence). CDR3 length: 13 residues.

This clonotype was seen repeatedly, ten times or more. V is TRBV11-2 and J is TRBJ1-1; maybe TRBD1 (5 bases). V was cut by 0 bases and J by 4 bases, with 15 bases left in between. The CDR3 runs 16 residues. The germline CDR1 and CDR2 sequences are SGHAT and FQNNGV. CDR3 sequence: CASSLDQPGGSTEAFF. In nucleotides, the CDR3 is TGTGCCAGCAGCTTAGATCAGCCGGGGGGGAGCACTGAAGCTTTCTTT.

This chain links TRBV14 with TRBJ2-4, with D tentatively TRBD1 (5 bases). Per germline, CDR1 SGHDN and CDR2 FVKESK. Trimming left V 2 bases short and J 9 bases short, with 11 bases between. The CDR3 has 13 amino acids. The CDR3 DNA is TGTGCCAGCAGCCAAAGTGGGGCGGTCATTCAGTACTTC. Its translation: CASSQSGAVIQYF. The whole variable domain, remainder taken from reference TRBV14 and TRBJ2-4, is EAGVTQFPSHSVIEKGQTVTLRCDPISGHDNLYWYRRVMGKEIKFLLHFVKESKQDESGMPNNRFLAERTGGTYSTLKVQPAELEDSGVYFCASSQSGAVIQYFGAGTRLSVL.

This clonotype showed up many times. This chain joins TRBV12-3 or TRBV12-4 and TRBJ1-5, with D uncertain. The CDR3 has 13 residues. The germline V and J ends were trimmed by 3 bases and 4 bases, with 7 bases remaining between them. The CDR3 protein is CASSFVGNQPQHF. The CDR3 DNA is TGTGCCAGCAGTTTCGTGGGTAATCAGCCCCAGCATTTT.

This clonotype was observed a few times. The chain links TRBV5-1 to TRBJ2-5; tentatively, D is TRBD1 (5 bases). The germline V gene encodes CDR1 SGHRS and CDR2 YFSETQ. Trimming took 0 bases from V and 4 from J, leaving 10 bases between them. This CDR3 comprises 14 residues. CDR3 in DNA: TGCGCCAGCAGCTTGGGGGGCTCAGGAGAGACCCAGTACTTC. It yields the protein CASSLGGSGETQYF.

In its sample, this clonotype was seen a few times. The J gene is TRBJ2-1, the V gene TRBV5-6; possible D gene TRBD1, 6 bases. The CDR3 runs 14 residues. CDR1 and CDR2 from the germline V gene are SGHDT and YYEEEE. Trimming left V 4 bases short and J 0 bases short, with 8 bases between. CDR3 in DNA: TGTGCCAGCAGCGACAGGAACTCCTACAATGAGCAGTTCTTC. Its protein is CASSDRNSYNEQFF.

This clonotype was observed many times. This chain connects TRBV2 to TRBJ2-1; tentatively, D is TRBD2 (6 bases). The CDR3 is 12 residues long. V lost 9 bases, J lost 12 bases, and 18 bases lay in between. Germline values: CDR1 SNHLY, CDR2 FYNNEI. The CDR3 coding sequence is TGTGCCAGTCTCCGGGACTCCGGTCCGCAGTTCTTC. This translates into CASLRDSGPQFF.

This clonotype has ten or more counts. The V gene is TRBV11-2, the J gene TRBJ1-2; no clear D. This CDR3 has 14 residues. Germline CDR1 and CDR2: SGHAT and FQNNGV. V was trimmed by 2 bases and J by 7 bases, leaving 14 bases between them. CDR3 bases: TGTGCCAGCAGCTTACCACAGAGAACAAGTGGCTACACCTTC. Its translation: CASSLPQRTSGYTF.

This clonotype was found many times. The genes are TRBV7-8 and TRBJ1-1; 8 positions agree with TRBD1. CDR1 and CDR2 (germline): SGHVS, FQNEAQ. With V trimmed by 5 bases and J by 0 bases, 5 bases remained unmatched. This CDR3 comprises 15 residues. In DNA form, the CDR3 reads TGTGCCAGCAGCCGGACAGGGAGGGTGAACACTGAAGCTTTCTTT. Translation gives CASSRTGRVNTEAFF.

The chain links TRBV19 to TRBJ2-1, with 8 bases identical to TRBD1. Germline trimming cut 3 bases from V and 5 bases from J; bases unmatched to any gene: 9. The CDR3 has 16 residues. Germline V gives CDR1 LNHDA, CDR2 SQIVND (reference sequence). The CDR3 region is CASSIRPDRAHNEQFF. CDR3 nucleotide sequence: TGTGCCAGTAGTATTCGCCCGGACAGGGCCCACAATGAGCAGTTCTTC.

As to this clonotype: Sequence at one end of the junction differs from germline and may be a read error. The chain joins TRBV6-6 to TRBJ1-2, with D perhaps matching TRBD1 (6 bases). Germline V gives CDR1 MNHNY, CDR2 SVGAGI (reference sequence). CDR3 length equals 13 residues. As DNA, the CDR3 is TGTGCCAGCAGTGACTCGACAGGCTATGGCTACACCTTC. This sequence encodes CASSDSTGYGYTF.

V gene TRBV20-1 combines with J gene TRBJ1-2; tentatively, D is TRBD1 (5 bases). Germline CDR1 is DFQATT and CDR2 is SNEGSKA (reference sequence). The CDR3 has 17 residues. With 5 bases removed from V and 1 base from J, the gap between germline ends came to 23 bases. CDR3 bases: TGCAGTGCTGGACCGGTACAGGACCTTCGTATTAACTATGGCTACACCTTC. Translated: CSAGPVQDLRINYGYTF.

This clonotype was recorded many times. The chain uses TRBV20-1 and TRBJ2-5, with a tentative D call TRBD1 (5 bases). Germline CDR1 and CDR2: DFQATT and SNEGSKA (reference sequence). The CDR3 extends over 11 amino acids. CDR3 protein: CGAELQETQYF. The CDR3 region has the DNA TGCGGGGCGGAGCTACAAGAGACCCAGTACTTC.

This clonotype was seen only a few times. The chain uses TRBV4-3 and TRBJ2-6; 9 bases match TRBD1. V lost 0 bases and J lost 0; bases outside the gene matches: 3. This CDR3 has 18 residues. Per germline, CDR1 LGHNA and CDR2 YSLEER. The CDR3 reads CASSQDWGQGSGANVLTF. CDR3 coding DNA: TGCGCCAGCAGCCAAGATTGGGGACAGGGCTCTGGGGCCAACGTCCTGACTTTC.

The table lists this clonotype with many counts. The CDR3 is CASSSETGVAPQHF. The CDR3 DNA sequence: TGCGCCAGCAGCTCCGAGACAGGGGTGGCGCCCCAGCATTTT. The chain carries TRBV5-1 and TRBJ1-5; 8 nucleotides agree with TRBD1. Trimming at V came to 3 bases and at J to 9 bases, leaving 8 bases not matched to a gene. Germline CDR1 and CDR2: SGHRS and YFSETQ. CDR3 length: 14 amino acids.

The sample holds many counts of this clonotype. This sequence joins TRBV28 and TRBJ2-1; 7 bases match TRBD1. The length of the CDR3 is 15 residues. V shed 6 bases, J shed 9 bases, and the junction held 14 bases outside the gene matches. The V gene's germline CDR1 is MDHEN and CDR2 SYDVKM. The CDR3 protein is CASSLQGNSLGEQFF. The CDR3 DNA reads TGTGCCAGCAGCCTACAGGGGAACTCCCTCGGTGAGCAGTTCTTC.

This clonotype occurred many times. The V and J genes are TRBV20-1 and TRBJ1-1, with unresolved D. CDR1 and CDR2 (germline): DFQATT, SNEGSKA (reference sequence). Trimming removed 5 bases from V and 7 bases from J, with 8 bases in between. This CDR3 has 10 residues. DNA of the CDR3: TGCAGTGCTCGCCGGGGTGAAGCTTTCTTT. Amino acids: CSARRGEAFF.

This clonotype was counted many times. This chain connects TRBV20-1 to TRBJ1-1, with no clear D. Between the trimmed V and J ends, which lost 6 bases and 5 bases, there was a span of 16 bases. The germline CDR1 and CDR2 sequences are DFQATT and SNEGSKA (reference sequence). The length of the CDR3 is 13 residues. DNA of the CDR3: TGCAGTGCCCCGGAAAGGCCGGGAACTGAAGCTTTCTTT. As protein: CSAPERPGTEAFF.

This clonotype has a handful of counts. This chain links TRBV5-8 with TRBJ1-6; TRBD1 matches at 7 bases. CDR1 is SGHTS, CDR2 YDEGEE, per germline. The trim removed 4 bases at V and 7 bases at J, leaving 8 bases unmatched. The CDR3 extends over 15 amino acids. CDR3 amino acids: CASSVTGIKNSPLHF. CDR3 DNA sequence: TGTGCCAGCAGCGTGACAGGGATAAAAAATTCACCCCTCCACTTT.

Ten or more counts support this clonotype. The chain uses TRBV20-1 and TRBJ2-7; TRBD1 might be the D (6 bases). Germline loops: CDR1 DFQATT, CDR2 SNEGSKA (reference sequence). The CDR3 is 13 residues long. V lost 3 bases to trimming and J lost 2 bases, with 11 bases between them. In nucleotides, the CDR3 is TGCAGTGCTAGCGACAGGAGTCCCTACGAGCAGTACTTC. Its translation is CSASDRSPYEQYF.